Described below is a single TCR beta chain sequence and its context. Its antigen is not identified. The source of the sample is a study of cytomegalovirus exposure and HLA in healthy donors. Findings and caveats of the study: A later examination showed that TCR association rates differed by HLA locus, with DRB1 most and HLA-C fewest. Based on reports, TCR beta sequences accurately predicted HLA-A and HLA-B alleles for most subjects. CMV antigen specificity of a few CMV-associated chains was confirmed in vitro. TCR beta V segments were, for the most part, productive about 87% or about 30% of the time in an earlier analysis.

With 60 Vbeta and 13 Jbeta primers, the PCR was carried out. Clones were read by immunoSEQ multiplex PCR, and TCRdb kept only the in-frame ones, dropping some. This sample's table reports roughly 50,000 clones. The V segment lost 4 bases and the J segment 6 bases; nucleotides outside the gene matches: 7. The CDR3 runs to 13 residues. Germline values: CDR1 SQVTM, CDR2 ANQGSEA. Sequenced: PBMCs. This clonotype originated in a man between 35 and 55 years old in good health and CMV-seropositive. V and J are TRBV29-1 and TRBJ2-7; 9 positions match TRBD2. In DNA form, the CDR3 reads TGCAGCGTTGGGGGACTAGCTCCATCCGAGCAGTACTTC. Its protein product is CSVGGLAPSEQYF.